A single sample gave rise to the 18 T cell receptor beta chains below, sequenced in a study of cytomegalovirus exposure and HLA in healthy donors. Produced via immunoSEQ multiplex PCR; TCRdb's table is partial and in-frame only. The data contain approximately 100,000 clones, 93% of them singletons. Sequencing used PBMCs. These receptor sequences come from a woman younger than 45 in good health and CMV-seropositive.

In this sample, this clone turned up once. The rearrangement links TRBV18 to TRBJ2-7, with 7 bases that match TRBD2. There are 12 residues in the CDR3. The ends lost 8 bases at V and 6 bases at J; junction bases unmatched: 7. Germline values: CDR1 KGHSH, CDR2 LQKENI. CDR3 region: CASQAGTSEQYF. As DNA, the CDR3 is TGTGCCAGCCAAGCGGGAACGTCCGAGCAGTACTTC.

The chain carries TRBV29-1 and TRBJ1-1; weak D call: TRBD1 (5 bases). V gave up 7 bases and J gave up 5 bases, with 8 bases separating them. Germline loops: CDR1 SQVTM, CDR2 ANQGSEA. The CDR3 loop spans 10 amino acids. CDR3 sequence: CSAGGTEAFF. Written as DNA, the CDR3 is TGCAGCGCCGGGGGAACTGAAGCTTTCTTT. Filled out from reference TRBV29-1 and TRBJ1-1, the complete variable domain reads SAVISQKPSRDICQRGTSLTIQCQVDSQVTMMFWYRQQPGQSLTLIATANQGSEATYESGFVIDKFPISRPNLTFSTLTVSNMSPEDSSIYLCSAGGTEAFFGQGTRLTVV.

The genes are TRBV28 and TRBJ2-5; D is ambiguous. Germline lookup yields CDR1 MDHEN and CDR2 SYDVKM. The germline V and J ends were trimmed by 2 bases and 4 bases, with 5 bases remaining between them. The CDR3 is 12 amino acids. The CDR3 sequence: CASSLQVETQYF. The CDR3 nucleotides are TGTGCCAGCAGTTTACAGGTAGAGACCCAGTACTTC.

The chain uses TRBV27 and TRBJ1-3, with D unclear. The V gene's germline CDR1 is MNHEY and CDR2 SMNVEV (reference sequence). Trimming stripped 7 bases from V and 3 bases from J, with 13 bases between. There are 14 residues in the CDR3. Here the CDR3 reads CASTPAGDGNTIYF. The CDR3 DNA reads as TGTGCCAGCACACCAGCCGGGGATGGAAACACCATATATTTT.

V is TRBV5-1 and J is TRBJ2-7, with 12 bases that match TRBD2. The CDR3 covers 18 residues. V was pared by 0 bases and J by 0 bases, with 7 bases of the junction left unmatched. In germline, CDR1 is SGHRS, CDR2 YFSETQ. CDR3 bases: TGCGCCAGCAGCTTGGAACTAGCGGGAGGCCCATACTCCTACGAGCAGTACTTC. This codes for CASSLELAGGPYSYEQYF.

The V gene is TRBV28, the J gene TRBJ2-3, with 7 bases aligning to TRBD2. Germline V gene lookup returns CDR1 MDHEN and CDR2 SYDVKM. V lost 1 base, J lost 4 bases, and 8 bases stayed unmatched. The CDR3 is made up of 16 amino acids. In DNA form, the CDR3 reads TGTGCCAGCAGTTTATTGGGCGGGAGAGGCTCAGATACGCAGTATTTT. Its protein is CASSLLGGRGSDTQYF.

The gene calls are TRBV19 and TRBJ1-3, with 9 bases aligning to TRBD1. V dropped 8 bases and J dropped 0; count of bases not matched to a gene: 2. The CDR3 sequence is 14 residues long. CDR1 is LNHDA and CDR2 is SQIVND in the germline V gene (reference sequence). The CDR3 region is CASDRGDSGNTIYF. The CDR3, as DNA: TGTGCCAGTGACAGGGGGGACTCTGGAAACACCATATATTTT.

The chain links TRBV5-1 to TRBJ2-5; D is unresolved. The V end was cut by 6 bases, the J end by 5 bases, with 11 bases between. In germline, CDR1 is SGHRS, CDR2 YFSETQ. The CDR3 has 12 residues. CDR3 amino acids: CASKSTGETQYF. As DNA, the CDR3 is TGCGCCAGCAAAAGCACCGGGGAGACCCAGTACTTC.

V usage is TRBV5-5 and J usage is TRBJ1-2; 7 bases are a match to TRBD1. With V trimmed by 0 bases and J by 9 bases, 11 bases remained unmatched. The CDR3 loop spans 15 amino acids. The germline V gene has CDR1 SGHKS and CDR2 YYEKEE (reference sequence). The CDR3, as DNA: TGTGCCAGCAGCTTGGGTCCCCGGGACAGCCTTAGCTACACCTTC. Protein product: CASSLGPRDSLSYTF.

The chain has TRBV9 and TRBJ1-1, with TRBD1 as a possible D gene (6 bases). The CDR3 runs to 13 residues. Trimming took off 3 bases at V and 7 bases at J, with 13 bases between the two ends. CDR1 and CDR2 (germline): SGDLS, YYNGEE. CDR3 sequence reads: CASSGDRSNEAFF. CDR3 DNA sequence: TGTGCCAGCAGCGGAGACAGGAGCAATGAAGCTTTCTTT.

CDR3 in DNA: TGTGCCAGCAGCTTCAATCCCCCCGGACAGGGGGACTATGGCTACACCTTC. Translation gives CASSFNPPGQGDYGYTF. The genes are TRBV7-8 and TRBJ1-2, with 10 bases aligning to TRBD1. Looked up from germline, CDR1 is SGHVS and CDR2 is FQNEAQ. The CDR3 loop spans 17 amino acids. Germline trimming cut 3 bases from V and 3 bases from J; bases unmatched to any gene: 10. The variable domain in full, with the rest retrieved from reference TRBV7-8 and TRBJ1-2, is GAGVSQSPRYKVAKRGQDVALRCDPISGHVSLFWYQQALGQGPEFLTYFQNEAQLDKSGLPSDRFFAERPEGSVSTLKIQRTQQEDSAVYLCASSFNPPGQGDYGYTFGSGTRLTVV.

V and J are TRBV27 and TRBJ2-5; 8 nucleotides align to TRBD1. The length of the CDR3 is 18 residues. The ends lost 3 bases at V and 1 base at J; junction bases unmatched: 13. The germline V gene encodes CDR1 MNHEY and CDR2 SMNVEV (reference sequence). In DNA form, the CDR3 reads TGTGCCAGCAGTTTCTCCAGCAATGCAGGGGGCCTCCAAGAGACCCAGTACTTC. This gives the protein CASSFSSNAGGLQETQYF.

This clone has more than one count but fewer than ten. This rearrangement joins TRBV18 to TRBJ1-4; D perhaps matches TRBD1 (5 bases). V was clipped by 3 bases and J by 7 bases, with 15 bases between them. The CDR3 contains 15 residues. Germline CDR1 reads KGHSH; CDR2 reads LQKENI. DNA for the CDR3: TGTGCCAGCTCACCCGTGACTGGGACTGTTGAAAAACTGTTTTTT. It yields the protein CASSPVTGTVEKLFF.

V is TRBV6-5 and J is TRBJ1-2; a weak D match, TRBD1 (6 bases). Trimming removed 4 bases at V and 5 bases at J, with 20 bases between. This CDR3 spans 16 amino acids. The germline gives CDR1 MNHEY, CDR2 SVGAGI. In DNA form, the CDR3 reads TGTGCCAGCAGTTCTCAATGGGACACCTTGACGTATGGCTACACCTTC. Translation: CASSSQWDTLTYGYTF.

This clone was picked up one time. The gene calls are TRBV6-5 and TRBJ1-2; D is perhaps TRBD1 (5 bases). The germline CDR1 and CDR2 sequences are MNHEY and SVGAGI. The CDR3 sequence is 15 residues long. The V gene lost 3 bases and the J gene lost 1 base, with 12 bases spanning the gap. CDR3 loop: CASSYGQGSNYGYTF. The CDR3 region has the DNA TGTGCCAGCAGTTATGGACAAGGAAGTAACTATGGCTACACCTTC.

The rearrangement joins TRBV5-6 to TRBJ2-1; a possible D gene is TRBD2 (6 bases). The CDR3 is 15 amino acids. Trimming left V 4 bases short and J 5 bases short, with 16 bases between. Germline V gene data show CDR1 as SGHDT and CDR2 as YYEEEE. Here the CDR3 DNA reads TGTGCCAGCAGCCAGGGACCGACGGGGGACAATGAGCAGTTCTTC. This sequence encodes CASSQGPTGDNEQFF.

The chain joins TRBV6-5 to TRBJ2-7, with 9 bases lining up with TRBD1. Germline V gene lookup returns CDR1 MNHEY and CDR2 SVGAGI. This CDR3 has 15 amino acids. V gave up 6 bases and J gave up 4 bases; unmatched junction bases: 10. Written as DNA, the CDR3 is TGTGCCAGCAGCCGAGGGGGACAGGGCAGTTACGAGCAGTACTTC. This sequence encodes CASSRGGQGSYEQYF.

This sequence joins TRBV7-9 and TRBJ2-5; TRBD1 is a possible D gene (6 bases). Between the trimmed V and J ends, which lost 0 bases and 4 bases, there was a span of 15 bases. The CDR3 is made up of 16 amino acids. Per germline, CDR1 SEHNR and CDR2 FQNEAQ (reference sequence). DNA for the CDR3: TGTGCCAGCAGCTTAGCTGTAGGGGGATCTCTAGAGACCCAGTACTTC. It yields the protein CASSLAVGGSLETQYF.